A single sample gave rise to the 31 T cell receptor beta chains below, sequenced in a study of T cell clonality in common variable immunodeficiency. Produced via immunoSEQ multiplex PCR; TCRdb's table is partial and in-frame only. This sample has 25,000 to 30,000 clones, each found more than once. For these TCRs, the target antigens are not known. Whole-study results and caveats: In common variable immunodeficiency, TCR beta chains reportedly carried fewer deletions and N-nucleotide insertions.

Sequences were obtained from peripheral blood mononuclear cells. Receptors were obtained from a human donor with common variable immunodeficiency.

This clone was counted between two and nine times. The CDR3 end falls 3 residues outside the read, so it is completed with the germline J gene. The gene calls are TRBV2 and TRBJ1-1; 10 bases map to TRBD1. CDR3 length: 13 residues. Losses at the gene ends were 6 bases for V and 4 bases for J; bases not matched to a gene: 2. Germline values: CDR1 SNHLY, CDR2 FYNNEI. This chain's CDR3 is CASSGQGGTEAFF. The sequenced CDR3 bases are TGTGCCAGCAGCGGACAGGGGGGCACTGAA. Using reference TRBV2 and TRBJ1-1 for the parts outside the CDR3, the full variable domain is EPEVTQTPSHQVTQMGQEVILRCVPISNHLYFYWYRQILGQKVEFLVSFYNNEISEKSEIFDDQFSVERPDGSNFTLKIRSTKLEDSAMYFCASSGQGGTEAFFGQGTRLTVV.

Notes on this clone: The missing CDR3 end, 3 residues past where the read stops, is filled in from the germline J gene. The gene calls are TRBV6-2 or TRBV6-3 and TRBJ1-5; possibly TRBD1 for D (5 bases). Trimming took off 4 bases at V and 8 bases at J, with 15 bases between the two ends. Germline CDR1 is MNHEY and CDR2 is SVGEGT. There are 14 residues in the CDR3. Partial CDR3 DNA: TGTGCCAGCAGTTCCCCCCCAGGGCTGGAGCCC. It is translated as CASSSPPGLEP. The complete CDR3 sequence is CASSSPPGLEPQHF.

This clone was picked up many times. The sequence runs out 3 residues before the end of the CDR3; the remainder is reconstructed from the germline J gene. The genes are TRBV20-1 and TRBJ1-5; 9 bases align to TRBD1. CDR1 is DFQATT, CDR2 SNEGSKA, per germline (reference sequence). The CDR3 loop spans 18 amino acids. The J segment lost 0 bases and the V segment lost 3 bases, leaving 12 bases of the junction unmatched. The DNA read from the CDR3 is TGCAGTGCTAGTTGGGGGGGACAGGGATTTTATAGCAATCAGCCC. Its translation: CSASWGGQGFYSNQP. The entire CDR3 protein reads CSASWGGQGFYSNQPQHF.

This clone has a count of ten or more. The read is 3 residues too short to cover the CDR3 end, so that end is filled in from the germline J gene. V gene TRBV28 combines with J gene TRBJ1-1, with a weak D call TRBD1 (5 bases). Deletions cut 4 bases from V and 1 base from J, with 13 bases between. CDR1 is MDHEN, CDR2 SYDVKM, per germline. There are 15 residues in the CDR3. The CDR3 region is CASSSLRAGNTEAFF. CDR3 DNA, as far as it was read: TGTGCCAGCAGTTCACTCAGGGCCGGGAACACTGAA.

A note on this clone: The CDR3 is cut off 3 residues early in the read; its end comes from the germline J gene. The chain couples TRBV19 to TRBJ1-5; the D gene is possibly TRBD1 (5 bases). V lost 7 bases and J lost 3, with 13 bases in between. The germline V gene has CDR1 LNHDA and CDR2 SQIVND (reference sequence). This CDR3 is 14 amino acids long. CDR3 protein: CASTDSQINQPQHF. CDR3 bases read: TGTGCCAGTACAGACAGCCAAATCAATCAGCCC. The full variable domain, with the rest looked up from reference TRBV19 and TRBJ1-5, is DGGITQSPKYLFRKEGQNVTLSCEQNLNHDAMYWYRQDPGQGLRLIYYSQIVNDFQKGDIAEGYSVSREKKESFPLTVTSAQKNPTAFYLCASTDSQINQPQHFGDGTRLSIL.

The sample holds many counts of this clone. The CDR3 end falls 3 residues outside the read, so it is completed with the germline J gene. The genes are TRBV5-1 and TRBJ1-3; tentative D call: TRBD1 (6 bases). Germline V gene data show CDR1 as SGHRS and CDR2 as YFSETQ. The CDR3 runs 15 residues. V gave up 3 bases and J gave up 2 bases, with 12 bases separating them. CDR3 DNA (partial): TGCGCCAGCAGCTCCCAACAGGGTACTGGAAACACC. Protein product: CASSSQQGTGNT. In full, the CDR3 is CASSSQQGTGNTIYF.

A few counts support this clone. The CDR3 end is not reached by the read, which stops 3 residues before it; the germline J gene fills it in. V gene TRBV10-2 combines with J gene TRBJ2-3; 8 positions agree with TRBD2. The germline V gene has CDR1 WSHSY and CDR2 SAAADI. The CDR3 length is 16 residues. Trimming took 5 bases from V and 4 from J; bases not matched to a gene: 11. This CDR3 reads CASSPYQAGASDTQYF. Incomplete CDR3 DNA: TGCGCCAGCAGTCCCTACCAAGCGGGGGCCTCAGATACG.

To note about this clone: The read terminates 3 residues before the CDR3 end, so the remaining end is supplied by the germline J gene. The chain combines TRBV18 with TRBJ2-7; D is possibly TRBD2 (6 bases). There are 18 residues in the CDR3. CDR1 and CDR2 (germline): KGHSH, LQKENI. V lost 2 bases, J lost 4 bases, and 24 bases lay in between. The sequenced CDR3 bases are TGTGCCAGCTCACCAAATAGCCGGGCTACAGTACGGGGGTACGAG. It yields the protein CASSPNSRATVRGYE. The whole CDR3 protein is CASSPNSRATVRGYEQYF.

The table lists this clone with a few counts. The read terminates 3 residues ahead of where the CDR3 ends, so the germline J gene completes it. This chain uses TRBV11-2 with TRBJ2-3; tentative D call: TRBD2 (6 bases). Germline V gives CDR1 SGHAT, CDR2 FQNNGV. This CDR3 is 15 amino acids long. V lost 3 bases, J lost 6 bases, and 16 bases lay in between. CDR3 bases read: TGTGCCAGCAGCTTCCGGGGAGCTGGGGGGGATACG. This gives the protein CASSFRGAGGDT. The complete CDR3 protein is CASSFRGAGGDTQYF.

The sample holds many counts of this clone. The read falls 3 residues short of the CDR3 end, and the missing part is taken from the germline J gene. The chain is built from TRBV30 and TRBJ1-2; 8 positions match TRBD1. Looked up from germline, CDR1 is GTSNPN and CDR2 is SVGIG (reference sequence). The CDR3 runs 12 residues. The part of the CDR3 DNA that was read is TGTGCCTGGACCGGACAGGGCCAGGGC. It is translated as CAWTGQGQG. The CDR3 in full is CAWTGQGQGYTF.

This clone was counted between two and nine times. The read halts 3 residues ahead of the CDR3 end, with the missing end drawn from the germline J gene. This chain connects TRBV5-1 to TRBJ1-1, with D unclear. The CDR3 has 14 amino acids. The germline V gene has CDR1 SGHRS and CDR2 YFSETQ. Trimming removed 0 bases from V and 0 bases from J, with 6 bases in between. Incomplete CDR3 DNA: TGCGCCAGCAGCTTGGAGGGTCTGAACACTGAA. This codes for CASSLEGLNTE. The full CDR3 is CASSLEGLNTEAFF.

This clone has just a few counts. Sequencing ends 3 residues short of the CDR3 end; the germline J gene provides the rest. The chain uses TRBV6-2 or TRBV6-3 and TRBJ2-7; TRBD1 aligns across 9 bases. The J segment lost 0 bases and the V segment lost 1 base, leaving 7 bases of the junction unmatched. Germline CDR1 reads MNHEY; CDR2 reads SVGEGT. CDR3 length: 17 residues. The CDR3 is CASSYYRPGQGSYEQYF. Incomplete CDR3 DNA: TGTGCCAGCAGTTACTATAGACCGGGACAGGGCTCCTACGAG.

This clone was observed at least ten times. The read comes to an end 3 residues before the CDR3 does, leaving the germline J gene to fill in the end. This chain joins TRBV20-1 and TRBJ2-1; tentative D call: TRBD2 (5 bases). The germline CDR1 and CDR2 sequences are DFQATT and SNEGSKA (reference sequence). V gave up 4 bases and J gave up 6 bases, with 16 bases separating them. This CDR3 comprises 14 residues. Incomplete CDR3 DNA: TGCAGTGCTACCACCGGTGCCCGGGGCAATGAG. It codes for CSATTGARGNE. Given in full, the CDR3 is CSATTGARGNEQFF.

This clone was recorded at least ten times. With the read ending 3 residues before the CDR3 end, the germline J gene is used to fill in that end. The chain employs TRBV28 and TRBJ2-1; 8 positions agree with TRBD1. This CDR3 region has 14 residues. Germline V gene sequence: CDR1 MDHEN, CDR2 SYDVKM. With V trimmed by 5 bases and J by 7 bases, 7 bases remained unmatched. CDR3: CASSGDRPRNEQFF. The part of the CDR3 DNA that was read is TGTGCCAGCAGTGGGGACAGGCCCAGGAATGAG.

This clone was found many times. The read terminates 3 residues ahead of where the CDR3 ends, so the germline J gene completes it. The rearrangement links TRBV30 to TRBJ1-3; D is unresolved. V was cut by 8 bases and J by 4 bases, with 15 bases left in between. The CDR3 consists of 13 residues. From germline, CDR1 is GTSNPN and CDR2 SVGIG (reference sequence). The sequenced part of the CDR3 DNA is TGTGCCCAAGCAAGAGGGCAAGGAAACACC. Protein product: CAQARGQGNT. The CDR3 as a whole reads CAQARGQGNTIYF.

This clone was found many times. The germline gene is not matched at one end of the junction; a read error may be the cause. The CDR3 end lies 3 residues beyond the end of the read and is filled in from the germline J gene. This chain joins TRBV20-1 and TRBJ2-3; 8 bases map to TRBD2. Germline assignment: CDR1 DFQATT and CDR2 SNEGSKA (reference sequence). The CDR3 length is 15 residues. The sequenced part of the CDR3 DNA is TGCAGTGTTAGAAAGCGGGGGTCTCCCACAGATACG. Residues: CSVRKRGSPTDT. The full-length CDR3 reads as CSVRKRGSPTDTQYF.

This clone was detected many times. With the read ending 3 residues before the CDR3 end, the germline J gene is used to fill in that end. The V gene is TRBV30, the J gene TRBJ1-2, with a weak D call TRBD1 (6 bases). The germline V gene has CDR1 GTSNPN and CDR2 SVGIG (reference sequence). CDR3 length equals 12 residues. The CDR3 protein is CAWSVLTGGYTF. The CDR3 DNA, read in part, is TGTGCCTGGTCGGTGTTAACAGGGGGC.

This clone has ten or more counts. The read ends 3 residues early relative to the CDR3; the germline J gene fills the gap. The V call is TRBV7-9, the J call TRBJ2-6; 9 bases line up with TRBD1. V lost 11 bases and J lost 4; bases outside the gene matches: 3. Germline V gene data show CDR1 as SEHNR and CDR2 as FQNEAQ (reference sequence). This CDR3 has 13 residues. The CDR3 loop reads CAGQGTGANVLTF. The sequenced CDR3 bases are TGTGCCGGACAGGGGACCGGGGCCAACGTC.

In its sample, this clone was seen many times. The CDR3 end falls 3 residues outside the read, so it is completed with the germline J gene. The chain is built from TRBV20-1 and TRBJ2-6, with D unclear. Germline V gives CDR1 DFQATT, CDR2 SNEGSKA (reference sequence). The V end was cut by 3 bases, the J end by 0 bases, with 6 bases between. The CDR3 sequence is 14 residues long. The CDR3 spells CSARALSGANVLTF. Incomplete CDR3 DNA: TGCAGTGCTAGGGCCCTCTCTGGGGCCAACGTC.

This clone was seen more than once but under ten times. It may be a read error: a sequence one base away is much more abundant. The missing CDR3 end, 3 residues past where the read stops, is filled in from the germline J gene. Other DNA sequences in the same sample also yield this CDR3. The chain recombines TRBV19 with TRBJ1-4; 10 bases are shared with TRBD1. Per the germline V gene, CDR1 is LNHDA and CDR2 is SQIVND (reference sequence). Trimming removed 7 bases from V and 8 bases from J; junction bases left unmatched: 4. The CDR3 consists of 13 residues. Partial CDR3 DNA: TGTGCCAGTATCGGACAGGGGGGGGAAAAA. Its translation: CASIGQGGEK. The whole CDR3 protein is CASIGQGGEKLFF.

This clone was seen at least ten times. The read stops 3 residues short of the end of the CDR3; the missing end is completed from the germline J gene. The chain couples TRBV2 to TRBJ1-5; D is possibly TRBD1 (5 bases). This CDR3 spans 13 amino acids. V dropped 8 bases and J dropped 4 bases, with 12 bases sitting between them. The germline CDR1 and CDR2 sequences are SNHLY and FYNNEI. CDR3 bases read: TGTGCCAGCTGCGCAGGGCCAAATCAGCCC. It codes for CASCAGPNQP. The whole CDR3 protein reads CASCAGPNQPQHF.

This clone was detected ten times or more. The CDR3 sequence is CSVQLGGGYGYTF. The DNA read from the CDR3 is TGCAGCGTCCAATTAGGGGGGGGGTATGGC. The J gene is TRBJ1-2, the V gene TRBV29-1; a possible D gene is TRBD1 (6 bases). The read finishes 3 residues shy of the CDR3 end, and the germline J gene is used to complete it. V lost 6 bases and J 5 bases, leaving 16 bases between the germline ends. The CDR3 runs to 13 residues. Per germline, CDR1 SQVTM and CDR2 ANQGSEA.

Concerning this clone: The CDR3 end falls 3 residues outside the read, so it is completed with the germline J gene. The V gene is TRBV7-2, the J gene TRBJ1-5, with D tentatively TRBD1 (5 bases). V shed 5 bases and J shed 0 bases, with 11 bases lying between them. The CDR3 is 15 amino acids. From germline, CDR1 is SGHTA and CDR2 FQGNSA. The sequenced part of the CDR3 DNA is TGTGCCAGCAGCATCACCGACAGTAGCAATCAGCCC. Translated: CASSITDSSNQP. The whole CDR3 is CASSITDSSNQPQHF.

This clone was picked up many times. Read data end 3 residues before the CDR3 end; the end is taken from the germline J gene. The V call is TRBV19, the J call TRBJ2-5; D gene uncertain. Per the germline V gene, CDR1 is LNHDA and CDR2 is SQIVND (reference sequence). This CDR3 has 14 residues. The ends were cut back, 4 bases at V and 3 bases at J, with 12 bases in the middle. CDR3 region: CASSKWAGEETQYF. The sequenced CDR3 bases are TGTGCCAGTAGTAAGTGGGCAGGAGAAGAGACC.

In this sample, this clone turned up a few times. The sequence runs out 3 residues before the end of the CDR3; the remainder is reconstructed from the germline J gene. The rearrangement links TRBV7-8 to TRBJ1-5; D is possibly TRBD1 (5 bases). The V end was cut by 0 bases, the J end by 7 bases, with 13 bases between. Germline CDR1 and CDR2: SGHVS and FQNEAQ. CDR3 length: 15 amino acids. CDR3 sequence: CASSLAGGARQPQHF. CDR3 DNA (partial): TGTGCCAGCAGCTTAGCCGGAGGGGCCAGGCAGCCC.

In this sample, this clone turned up a few times. The CDR3 end is not reached by the read, which stops 3 residues before it; the germline J gene fills it in. The chain has TRBV20-1 and TRBJ2-1; TRBD2 aligns across 12 bases. This CDR3 is 14 amino acids long. V lost 5 bases to trimming and J lost 6 bases; unmatched junction nucleotides: 5. Germline CDR1 reads DFQATT; CDR2 reads SNEGSKA (reference sequence). The CDR3 loop reads CSAGTSGFRNEQFF. CDR3 DNA (partial): TGCAGTGCTGGGACTAGCGGGTTTCGCAATGAG.

This clone showed up many times. The observed sequence ends 3 residues before the CDR3 terminus, with the missing tail filled in from the germline J gene. J is TRBJ1-1 and V is TRBV29-1, with 8 bases matching TRBD1. Trimming at V came to 8 bases and at J to 0 bases, leaving 11 bases not matched to a gene. The CDR3 extends over 15 amino acids. Germline V gene lookup returns CDR1 SQVTM and CDR2 ANQGSEA. The sequenced CDR3 bases are TGCAGCTTGAAGGGACAGGCGCAAATGAACACTGAA. As protein: CSLKGQAQMNTE. The entire CDR3 protein is CSLKGQAQMNTEAFF.

Concerning this clone itself: The read ends 3 residues before the CDR3 terminus; that terminus is restored from the germline J gene. The chain has TRBV6-2 or TRBV6-3 and TRBJ2-3; tentative D call: TRBD1 (6 bases). CDR3 length: 15 amino acids. Trimming pared 2 bases from V and 4 bases from J, leaving 13 bases between. Germline lookup yields CDR1 MNHEY and CDR2 SVGEGT. The part of the CDR3 DNA that was read is TGTGCCAGCAGTTACGCGGCAGGGGACCCAGATACG. Translating it yields CASSYAAGDPDT. The CDR3 in its entirety is CASSYAAGDPDTQYF.

This clone showed up just a few times. The observed sequence ends 3 residues before the CDR3 terminus, with the missing tail filled in from the germline J gene. The V call is TRBV5-8, the J call TRBJ2-1; D possibly corresponds to TRBD1 (5 bases). CDR3 size: 15 residues. Per germline, CDR1 SGHTS and CDR2 YDEGEE. Trimming took off 0 bases at V and 1 base at J, with 8 bases between the two ends. The CDR3 protein is CASSLGGRSYNEQFF. CDR3 DNA, as far as it was read: TGTGCCAGCAGCTTGGGGGGCCGTTCCTACAATGAG. Filled out from reference TRBV5-8 and TRBJ2-1, the complete variable domain reads EAGVTQSPTHLIKTRGQQATLRCSPISGHTSVYWYQQALGLGLQFLLWYDEGEERNRGNFPPRFSGRQFPNYSSELNVNALELEDSALYLCASSLGGRSYNEQFFGPGTRLTVL.

This clone turned up a few times. The read is 3 residues too short to cover the CDR3 end, so that end is filled in from the germline J gene. This chain joins TRBV19 and TRBJ2-1, with 10 bases identical to TRBD1. Unmatched junction bases numbered 9, after V lost 5 bases and J lost 5 bases. Germline assignment: CDR1 LNHDA and CDR2 SQIVND (reference sequence). The CDR3 is made up of 16 amino acids. The CDR3 DNA, read in part, is TGTGCCAGTAGTGGGCCGGGACAGGGGAGGAACAATGAG. It translates to CASSGPGQGRNNE. The full CDR3 reads CASSGPGQGRNNEQFF.

Partial CDR3 DNA: TGTGCCAGCTCACAGGGGCCCAGTATAGGTGGC. Translating it yields CASSQGPSIGG. The whole CDR3 region reads CASSQGPSIGGYTF. This sequence joins TRBV7-9 and TRBJ1-2; 7 nucleotides line up with TRBD1. Read coverage stops 3 residues before the CDR3 terminus; the germline J gene supplies the remainder. The germline CDR1 and CDR2 sequences are SEHNR and FQNEAQ (reference sequence). The CDR3 is 14 amino acids. The ends lost 8 bases at V and 7 bases at J; junction bases unmatched: 13.